Listed below are T cell receptor beta chains from one sample, sequenced in a study of cytomegalovirus exposure and HLA in healthy donors. The repertoire was sequenced with immunoSEQ multiplex PCR; TCRdb's copy has only in-frame clones and lacks some. The profile covers about 120,000 clones, with roughly 75% appearing a single time and roughly 11% taken by the ten largest. Material for sequencing was PBMCs. These receptors were taken from a man aged 30 to 45 in good health and CMV-seropositive. Both conserved end residues are part of each CDR3. D genes are given only for firm matches. Size tells how often a clone was seen (once, few, many) or the class of an expanded clone, and some rows leave it out.

D: TRBD2; J: TRBJ2-3; V: TRBV5-4; size: NA; CDR3: CASSPSGGAWDTQYF; DNA: TGTGCCAGCAGCCCCAGCGGGGGCGCTTGGGATACGCAGTATTTT
D: NA; J: TRBJ1-4; V: TRBV7-2; size: NA; CDR3: CASSLGLDSLGSGEKLFF; DNA: TGTGCCAGCAGCTTAGGTCTGGACAGTTTGGGCTCTGGGGAAAAACTGTTTTTT
D: TRBD1; J: TRBJ2-7; V: TRBV27; size: NA; CDR3: CASKSTGDRSYEQYF; DNA: TGTGCCAGCAAATCAACAGGGGACCGTTCCTACGAGCAGTACTTC
D: NA; J: TRBJ1-3; V: TRBV18; size: NA; CDR3: CASSLQGAAGNTIYF; DNA: TGTGCCAGCTCACTCCAGGGTGCCGCGGGAAACACCATATATTTT
D: NA; J: TRBJ1-5; V: TRBV7-2; size: NA; CDR3: CASSSRVRGGQPQHF; DNA: TGTGCCAGCAGCTCCAGAGTCCGGGGGGGCCAGCCCCAGCATTTT
D: NA; J: TRBJ2-7; V: TRBV4-1; size: NA; CDR3: CASSPILGQSYEQYF; DNA: TGCGCCAGCAGCCCGATCCTTGGACAGTCCTACGAGCAGTACTTC
D: NA; J: TRBJ1-5; V: TRBV15; size: once; CDR3: CATSMTARGSNQPQHF; DNA: TGTGCCACCAGCATGACCGCTCGCGGGAGCAATCAGCCCCAGCATTTT
D: NA; J: TRBJ2-7; V: TRBV5-1; size: NA; CDR3: CASSGGGPTHEQYF; DNA: TGCGCCAGCAGCGGGGGGGGCCCCACTCACGAGCAGTACTTC
D: NA; J: TRBJ2-3; V: TRBV18; size: NA; CDR3: CASSPKVQSTDTQYF; DNA: TGTGCCAGCTCACCAAAAGTACAGAGCACAGATACGCAGTATTTT
D: NA; J: TRBJ2-3; V: TRBV6-4; size: NA; CDR3: CASSAEHTDTQYF; DNA: TGTGCCAGCAGTGCTGAGCACACAGATACGCAGTATTTT
D: NA; J: TRBJ2-7; V: TRBV15; size: NA; CDR3: CATSRTGGGKSYEQYF; DNA: TGTGCCACCAGCAGGACCGGAGGTGGGAAATCCTACGAGCAGTACTTC
D: NA; J: TRBJ1-4; V: TRBV25-1; size: NA; CDR3: CASSDEGQANEKLFF; DNA: TGTGCCAGCAGCGATGAGGGACAAGCGAATGAAAAACTGTTTTTT
D: NA; J: TRBJ1-1; V: TRBV9; size: NA; CDR3: CASSLSGELRNTEAFF; DNA: TGTGCCAGCAGCTTATCCGGAGAGTTAAGGAACACTGAAGCTTTCTTT
D: TRBD1; J: TRBJ1-1; V: TRBV7-2; size: NA; CDR3: CASSKQGYTEAFF; DNA: TGTGCCAGCAGCAAACAGGGGTACACTGAAGCTTTCTTT
D: NA; J: TRBJ2-7; V: TRBV7-8; size: few; CDR3: CVFKQKAAYEQYF; DNA: TGTGTTTTCAAGCAGAAGGCGGCATACGAGCAGTACTTC
D: TRBD2; J: TRBJ2-7; V: TRBV19; size: once; CDR3: CASSPLPSGVFYEQYF; DNA: TGTGCCAGTAGTCCCCTCCCTAGCGGGGTTTTCTACGAGCAGTACTTC
D: NA; J: TRBJ1-4; V: TRBV6-1; size: NA; CDR3: CASSELDEKLFF; DNA: TGTGCCAGCAGTGAACTAGATGAAAAACTGTTTTTT
D: NA; J: TRBJ1-3; V: TRBV19; size: NA; CDR3: CASSLRTAGNTIYF; DNA: TGTGCCAGTAGTCTCCGGACAGCTGGAAACACCATATATTTT
D: NA; J: TRBJ1-5; V: TRBV6-5; size: NA; CDR3: CASSSGVNQPQHF; DNA: TGTGCCAGCAGTTCAGGGGTCAATCAGCCCCAGCATTTT
D: TRBD1; J: TRBJ2-7; V: TRBV27; size: NA; CDR3: CASSLQQGYEQYF; DNA: TGTGCCAGCAGTCTCCAACAGGGGTACGAGCAGTACTTC
D: NA; J: TRBJ2-7; V: TRBV6-1; size: few; CDR3: CASSPGINYEQYF; DNA: TGTGCCAGCAGCCCCGGGATAAACTACGAGCAGTACTTC
D: NA; J: TRBJ2-7; V: TRBV27; size: NA; CDR3: CASSTGTSPQYF; DNA: TGTGCCAGCAGTACCGGGACATCCCCGCAGTACTTC
D: TRBD1; J: TRBJ2-7; V: TRBV27; size: few; CDR3: CASSLTGYSSYEQYF; DNA: TGTGCCAGCAGTTTGACAGGGTATTCCTCATACGAGCAGTACTTC
D: TRBD1; J: TRBJ1-2; V: TRBV28; size: NA; CDR3: CASSLPGRQGAGYTF; DNA: TGTGCCAGCAGTTTACCCGGGAGACAGGGGGCTGGCTACACCTTC
D: TRBD1; J: TRBJ1-6; V: TRBV7-2; size: once; CDR3: CASNLATGQPDSPLHF; DNA: TGTGCCAGCAACCTTGCGACAGGGCAGCCTGATTCACCCCTCCACTTT
D: TRBD1; J: TRBJ1-4; V: TRBV5-1; size: NA; CDR3: CASSLAAQGQGDEKLFF; DNA: TGCGCCAGCAGCTTGGCCGCGCAGGGACAGGGGGATGAAAAACTGTTTTTT
D: NA; J: TRBJ1-2; V: TRBV5-4; size: NA; CDR3: CASSLAGGINYGYTF; DNA: TGTGCCAGCAGCTTGGCCGGGGGGATTAACTATGGCTACACCTTC
D: TRBD1; J: TRBJ2-1; V: TRBV7-9; size: NA; CDR3: CASSWGQGIYNEQFF; DNA: TGTGCCAGCAGCTGGGGACAGGGGATCTACAATGAGCAGTTCTTC
D: TRBD2; J: TRBJ2-2; V: TRBV5-5; size: few; CDR3: CATRPSGGRPGELFF; DNA: TGTGCCACCCGACCTAGCGGAGGTCGTCCCGGGGAGCTGTTTTTT
D: TRBD1; J: TRBJ2-7; V: TRBV6-1; size: NA; CDR3: CASSSYKGQAPMIYF; DNA: TGTGCCAGCAGTTCTTATAAAGGACAGGCTCCCATGATTTACTTC
D: NA; J: TRBJ2-1; V: TRBV10-3; size: NA; CDR3: CAINPNRYNNEQFF; DNA: TGTGCCATCAATCCGAACAGGTACAACAATGAGCAGTTCTTC
D: TRBD2; J: TRBJ2-7; V: TRBV7-6; size: NA; CDR3: CASSLEVGLAYEQYF; DNA: TGTGCCAGCAGCTTAGAAGTGGGACTAGCCTACGAGCAGTACTTC
D: NA; J: TRBJ2-3; V: TRBV25-1; size: NA; CDR3: CASSRRQDTQYF; DNA: TGTGCCAGCAGTAGGAGACAGGATACGCAGTATTTT
D: NA; J: TRBJ2-2; V: TRBV30; size: NA; CDR3: CAWDEGLNTGELFF; DNA: TGTGCCTGGGACGAGGGTCTAAACACCGGGGAGCTGTTTTTT
D: TRBD2; J: TRBJ2-3; V: TRBV18; size: NA; CDR3: CASSPFSPDSGSIPDTQYF; DNA: TGTGCCAGCTCTCCCTTCTCGCCAGATAGCGGGAGTATCCCAGATACGCAGTATTTT
D: NA; J: TRBJ2-1; V: TRBV5-5; size: NA; CDR3: CASSLAGDSYNEQFF; DNA: TGTGCCAGCAGCTTGGCAGGGGACTCCTACAATGAGCAGTTCTTC
D: TRBD1; J: TRBJ2-5; V: TRBV28; size: NA; CDR3: CASRKWPGTEQETQYF; DNA: TGTGCCAGCAGAAAATGGCCCGGGACAGAGCAAGAGACCCAGTACTTC
D: TRBD2; J: TRBJ2-5; V: TRBV19; size: NA; CDR3: CASSTRLAGQETQYF; DNA: TGTGCCAGTAGTACACGACTAGCGGGACAAGAGACCCAGTACTTC
D: NA; J: TRBJ1-2; V: TRBV5-1; size: medium-sized; CDR3: CASSGLDSGLYGYTF; DNA: TGCGCCAGCAGCGGCCTTGACAGTGGCCTCTATGGCTACACCTTC
D: TRBD1; J: TRBJ1-2; V: TRBV28; size: few; CDR3: CANRPKQGARGGYTF; DNA: TGTGCCAACCGCCCGAAACAGGGGGCGAGGGGTGGCTACACCTTC
D: TRBD2; J: TRBJ2-7; V: TRBV18; size: NA; CDR3: CASSPALAATTYEQYF; DNA: TGTGCCAGCTCACCGGCCCTAGCGGCGACAACCTACGAGCAGTACTTC
D: TRBD1; J: TRBJ1-2; V: TRBV7-6; size: NA; CDR3: CASSSSLRQGVRYGYTF; DNA: TGTGCCAGCAGCAGCTCTCTTCGTCAGGGGGTCCGCTATGGCTACACCTTC
D: TRBD1; J: TRBJ1-1; V: TRBV14; size: NA; CDR3: CASSQDRGVTEAFF; DNA: TGTGCCAGCAGCCAAGACAGGGGGGTTACTGAAGCTTTCTTT
D: NA; J: TRBJ2-1; V: TRBV15; size: NA; CDR3: CATSRFDSYNEQFF; DNA: TGTGCCACCAGCAGATTTGACAGCTACAATGAGCAGTTCTTC
D: TRBD2; J: TRBJ2-2; V: TRBV7-8; size: NA; CDR3: CASSRLSGYTGELFF; DNA: TGTGCCAGCAGCCGTCTTAGCGGGTACACCGGGGAGCTGTTTTTT
D: NA; J: TRBJ2-3; V: TRBV18; size: NA; CDR3: CASSLNLRADTQYF; DNA: TGTGCCAGCTCTCTTAACCTACGGGCAGATACGCAGTATTTT
D: TRBD2; J: TRBJ2-3; V: TRBV18; size: NA; CDR3: CASSPGLATFGTDTQYF; DNA: TGTGCCAGCTCACCGGGACTAGCGACATTTGGCACAGATACGCAGTATTTT
D: NA; J: TRBJ1-4; V: TRBV5-4; size: NA; CDR3: CASSLQGAGPEKLFF; DNA: TGTGCCAGCAGCCTTCAAGGGGCCGGACCCGAAAAACTGTTTTTT
D: NA; J: TRBJ1-4; V: TRBV30; size: NA; CDR3: CAGGGGEKLFF; DNA: TGTGCTGGGGGGGGAGGGGAAAAACTGTTTTTT
D: TRBD1; J: TRBJ2-7; V: TRBV28; size: NA; CDR3: CASSPGTGGNYEQYF; DNA: TGTGCCAGCAGCCCCGGGACAGGGGGCAACTACGAGCAGTACTTC
D: NA; J: TRBJ2-5; V: TRBV7-8; size: NA; CDR3: CASSLRLPRSAQYF; DNA: TGTGCCAGCAGTCTAAGGCTACCTAGGTCTGCCCAGTACTTC
D: NA; J: TRBJ2-2; V: TRBV25-1; size: NA; CDR3: CASSEPTGQNTGELFF; DNA: TGTGCCAGCAGTGAACCTACGGGACAGAACACCGGGGAGCTGTTTTTT
D: TRBD1; J: TRBJ2-7; V: TRBV7-9; size: NA; CDR3: CASSSDRGEQYF; DNA: TGTGCCAGCAGCTCGGACAGGGGTGAGCAGTACTTC
D: NA; J: TRBJ2-7; V: TRBV7-9; size: NA; CDR3: CSSSFPAEGLAPSSYEQYF; DNA: TGTTCCAGCAGCTTCCCCGCGGAGGGGCTAGCGCCAAGCTCCTACGAGCAGTACTTC
D: TRBD1; J: TRBJ1-1; V: TRBV27; size: NA; CDR3: CASSFMDRVTEAFF; DNA: TGTGCCAGCAGTTTCATGGACAGGGTTACTGAAGCTTTCTTT
D: NA; J: TRBJ2-3; V: TRBV7-9; size: NA; CDR3: CASSFGRGVAPDTQYF; DNA: TGTGCCAGCAGCTTCGGCCGGGGAGTAGCCCCAGATACGCAGTATTTT
D: TRBD1; J: TRBJ1-4; V: TRBV5-1; size: NA; CDR3: CASSLSKPGQGSPSEKLFF; DNA: TGCGCCAGCAGCTTGAGTAAGCCGGGACAGGGCAGTCCGAGTGAAAAACTGTTTTTT
D: TRBD1; J: TRBJ2-7; V: TRBV6-5; size: NA; CDR3: CASHRNDRGEQYF; DNA: TGTGCCAGCCATCGCAATGACAGGGGCGAGCAGTACTTC
D: NA; J: TRBJ2-7; V: TRBV6-5; size: NA; CDR3: CASSVTETYEQYF; DNA: TGTGCCAGCAGTGTGACAGAAACCTACGAGCAGTACTTC
D: TRBD2; J: TRBJ2-7; V: TRBV19; size: NA; CDR3: CASSIRIGLVASYEQYF; DNA: TGTGCCAGTAGTATAAGGATCGGACTAGTGGCCTCCTACGAGCAGTACTTC